This T cell receptor beta chain appears in the sequencing data of a study of CD8 T cells in ankylosing spondylitis (dated by TCRdb to the late 2010s). Turning to the overall study: The study profiled T cell receptor beta repertoires in healthy donors and ankylosing spondylitis patients to find disease-linked TCR variants. Samples of peripheral blood were taken, and for ankylosing spondylitis patients, synovial fluid was collected as well. In total, the full study cohort was made up of 100 to 140 healthy donors and about two dozen ankylosing spondylitis patients. What the research found in general, with its limitations: The disease-linked clones had a CD8+ phenotype and were found at relatively low frequencies in peripheral blood. A TCR beta motif made up of fewer than 10 highly homologous amino acid variants appeared to be characteristic of blood from ankylosing spondylitis patients. The disease-linked clones were reported to be significantly enriched in matched synovial fluid samples from ankylosing spondylitis patients. Some TCR beta motif variants had previously been reported in synovial fluid and blood of reactive arthritis patients, which suggested common disease-initiation mechanisms.

The reads were generated on an Illumina HiSeq 2500. Quantitative 5'-RACE with molecular barcodes was used to prepare TCR beta libraries. In the paper's pipeline: Disease-linked TCR variants were identified with a new computational method built on a probabilistic model of VDJ rearrangement. TCRdb itself trimmed the public reads at Q25 with fastp, ran MiXCR and retained productive beta chains. Rows are combined by CDR3 protein, so each entry shows the most common genes and DNA. The V and J calls, along with clone size, are taken from TCRdb and not from the paper's own processing. Across this sample there are about 360,000 distinct CDR3 sequences, with 20% to 25% seen only once. Around 13% of the sample is in the top ten clones. Measured from the cysteine to the phenylalanine, the CDR3 is 18 residues long. The CDR3 DNA has 54 bases and is translated from base 1. The trim is 1 base for V and 0 bases for J, with a gap of 21 bases between the germline ends. According to the germline V gene, CDR1 reads SQVTM and CDR2 reads ANQGSEA.

This clonotype occurred a few times. Its target antigen remains unknown. Base qualities were left out, and no much larger clone turns up one base away. Sequencing used blood, either unsorted or a sorted T cell fraction (not recorded which). Here the chain combines TRBV29-1 and TRBJ2-5, with the D gene uncertain. This TCR was sampled from a male donor with ankylosing spondylitis or in good health (not recorded which). For the CDR3, the sequence is CSVEGVRDFGGHQETQYF. The DNA is as follows: TGCAGCGTTGAAGGCGTCAGAGATTTCGGTGGGCACCAAGAGACCCAGTACTTC.